This TCR beta chain was obtained from a study of T cells in Graves' hyperthyroidism and ophthalmopathy. Overall study findings and caveats: Most thyroid clonotypes with frequency above 0.001 were detected in blood. Researchers report that a 13 V-J model separated ophthalmopathy from stable hyperthyroidism.

This clonotype was counted at least ten times. Its target is not known. Lactation, pregnancy, other autoimmune disease or uncontrolled infection led to exclusion of patients. Diagnoses were made from clinical symptoms, serum measures (thyroxine and TRAb), thyroid ultrasound and orbital computed tomography. Authors of the study amplified TCR beta CDR3 regions from RNA transcripts. The TCR CDR3 first-round RT-PCR relied on the HTBI primer set. TCRdb reanalysed the multiplex PCR reads using MiXCR and keeps one entry per CDR3 protein. The data contain a few hundred thousand distinct CDR3 sequences, approximately 48% of them singletons. The germline V gene has CDR1 SGHRS and CDR2 YFSETQ. CDR3 length: 14 amino acids. V lost 3 bases to trimming and J lost 5 bases, with 14 bases between them.

This chain joins TRBV5-1 and TRBJ1-1, with D possibly TRBD1 on 5 matching bases. The sequencing input was peripheral blood or thyroid tissue (not recorded which). The TCR sequence derives from an adult woman with Graves' disease, either hyperthyroidism or ophthalmopathy (not recorded which). The CDR3 sequence: CASSYGTAGTEAFF. CDR3 nucleotide sequence: TGCGCCAGCAGCTACGGGACCGCGGGGACTGAAGCTTTCTTT.